The 9 T cell receptor beta chains below come from one sample, sequenced in a study of T cell changes during pregnancy in multiple sclerosis. TCRdb keeps only in-frame clones here, not all; method: immunoSEQ multiplex PCR. The table has about 62,000 clones, approximately 93% seen once; the top ten hold 2.5% to 3.5%. Sequenced here: CD8+ T cells from peripheral blood mononuclear cells, sampled in the second trimester of pregnancy. These TCRs come from a female donor with multiple sclerosis, enrolled in a pregnancy study.

The genes are TRBV28 and TRBJ2-7; 12 bases are shared with TRBD2. This CDR3 comprises 15 residues. J gave up 5 bases and V 4 bases, and 6 bases lay outside the gene matches. Germline lookup yields CDR1 MDHEN and CDR2 SYDVKM. CDR3 in DNA: TGTGCCAGCAGTTCGACTAGCGGGAGAACCCACGAGCAGTACTTC. It yields the protein CASSSTSGRTHEQYF. Full variable domain (rest looked up from reference TRBV28 and TRBJ2-7): DVKVTQSSRYLVKRTGEKVFLECVQDMDHENMFWYRQDPGLGLRLIYFSYDVKMKEKGDIPEGYSVSREKKERFSLILESASTNQTSMYLCASSSTSGRTHEQYFGPGTRLTVT.

V usage is TRBV7-9 and J usage is TRBJ2-7; no firm D call. Germline V gene data show CDR1 as SEHNR and CDR2 as FQNEAQ (reference sequence). V was trimmed by 5 bases and J by 2 bases, leaving 13 bases between them. The CDR3 runs to 14 residues. For the CDR3, the DNA is TGTGCCAGCAGCCCTCGACTGGGTCCCTACGAGCAGTACTTC. This sequence encodes CASSPRLGPYEQYF.

This chain uses TRBV19 with TRBJ2-7; TRBD1 agrees at 11 bases. The CDR3 sequence is 15 residues long. After removal of 5 bases from V and 5 bases from J, the junction contained 8 bases not matched to a gene. Germline CDR1 is LNHDA and CDR2 is SQIVND (reference sequence). CDR3 in amino acids: CASSPWGTGGNEQYF. As DNA, the CDR3 is TGTGCCAGTAGTCCCTGGGGGACAGGGGGAAACGAGCAGTACTTC.

CDR3 in DNA: TGTGCCTGGAGTGGCAGTGGTACGGGAGATGGCTACACCTTC. Translating gives CAWSGSGTGDGYTF. The chain combines TRBV30 with TRBJ1-2; unclear D gene. The CDR3 sequence is 14 residues long. In germline, CDR1 is GTSNPN, CDR2 SVGIG (reference sequence). Trimming removed 1 base from V and 6 bases from J, with 15 bases in between.

This chain connects TRBV9 to TRBJ2-3; 7 nucleotides match TRBD1. Germline V lookup: CDR1 SGDLS, CDR2 YYNGEE. J was trimmed by 0 bases and V by 4 bases; bases with no gene match: 5. The CDR3 is 15 amino acids. CDR3 in DNA: TGTGCCAGCAGCTCCGGGACAGCTAGCACAGATACGCAGTATTTT. Its protein is CASSSGTASTDTQYF.

The CDR3 sequence: CASSQDLPGIDEQYF. As DNA, the CDR3 is TGCGCCAGCAGCCAAGATTTGCCGGGAATCGACGAGCAGTACTTC. The V and J genes are TRBV4-1 and TRBJ2-7; possibly TRBD2 for D (5 bases). In germline, CDR1 is MGHRA, CDR2 YSYEKL. This CDR3 comprises 15 residues. Trimming took 0 bases from V and 5 from J, leaving 14 bases between them.

The chain uses TRBV7-3 and TRBJ2-7; D ambiguous. Trimming left V 2 bases short and J 3 bases short, with 14 bases between. The CDR3 spans 15 residues. CDR1 and CDR2 from the germline V gene are SGHTA and FQGTGA. CDR3 loop: CASSLVDSRFYEQYF. The DNA for the CDR3 is TGTGCCAGCAGCTTAGTTGACTCCAGATTCTACGAGCAGTACTTC. Full variable domain (outside the CDR3, taken from reference TRBV7-3 and TRBJ2-7): GAGVSQTPSNKVTEKGKYVELRCDPISGHTALYWYRQSLGQGPEFLIYFQGTGAADDSGLPNDRFFAVRPEGSVSTLKIQRTERGDSAVYLCASSLVDSRFYEQYFGPGTRLTVT.

The V gene is TRBV19, the J gene TRBJ2-7; 11 bases map to TRBD1. This CDR3 is built from 15 residues. V shed 1 base, J shed 4 bases, and the junction held 3 bases outside the gene matches. Germline V gene sequence: CDR1 LNHDA, CDR2 SQIVND (reference sequence). The CDR3 spells CASSIGTGGVYEQYF. Written as DNA, the CDR3 is TGTGCCAGTAGTATAGGGACAGGGGGCGTTTACGAGCAGTACTTC.

CDR3 in amino acids: CSVGDRQDTEAFF. CDR3 DNA: TGCAGCGTAGGGGACCGACAGGACACTGAAGCTTTCTTT. J is TRBJ1-1 and V is TRBV29-1, with a weak D call TRBD1 (6 bases). Germline lookup yields CDR1 SQVTM and CDR2 ANQGSEA. V shed 6 bases and J shed 3 bases, with 14 bases lying between them. The CDR3 is 13 amino acids.